The present T cell receptor beta chain was sequenced within a study of cytomegalovirus exposure and HLA in healthy donors. CDR1 and CDR2 from the germline V gene are SGHDT and YYEEEE. The CDR3 spans 14 residues. V was trimmed by 3 bases and J by 2 bases, leaving 12 bases between them. The donors were members of the approximately 130-subject validation cohort (separate from the roughly 670-subject first cohort). Data came from immunoSEQ multiplex PCR; TCRdb stores just in-frame clones and leaves some out. The data show 95,000 to 150,000 clones, with roughly 95% seen just once and about 1.7% held by the top ten. In regard to this clone: Its specificity is not known.

Study-wide points: The listing of 150 to 200 TCR beta chains classed them as cytomegalovirus-associated.

This clonotype was obtained from a man in his late teens or twenties in good health and CMV-seronegative. What was sequenced was PBMCs. The chain carries TRBV5-6 and TRBJ2-7; D possibly corresponds to TRBD1 (6 bases). In DNA form, the CDR3 reads TGTGCCAGCAGCTCAGGGGTTTCGACCTACGAGCAGTACTTC. Translating gives CASSSGVSTYEQYF.